These 7 T cell receptor beta chains were sequenced from one sample in a study of blood T cell repertoires in COVID-19. Clones were sequenced by immunoSEQ multiplex PCR, and TCRdb holds only the in-frame ones, with some missing. The sample comprises 170,000 or so clones, about 86% of which are singletons, and approximately 7% rests with the top ten. The sample consisted of peripheral blood. Source of these receptors: a man in his fifties with active or convalescent COVID-19.

This chain uses TRBV6-5 with TRBJ2-3; 7 bases match TRBD2. Trimming took 0 bases from V and 4 from J; bases not matched to a gene: 7. Germline-derived CDR1 and CDR2 are MNHEY and SVGAGI. The CDR3 spans 16 residues. For the CDR3, the DNA is TGTGCCAGCAGTTACTCTACTGGCGGGAGTGCAGATACGCAGTATTTT. This gives the protein CASSYSTGGSADTQYF.

The J gene is TRBJ1-1, the V gene TRBV19; a possible D gene is TRBD1 (5 bases). This CDR3 has 15 amino acids. The ends were cut back, 6 bases at V and 0 bases at J, with 14 bases in the middle. Germline loops: CDR1 LNHDA, CDR2 SQIVND (reference sequence). As DNA, the CDR3 is TGTGCCAGTAGGGCGGGACCGGGAATGAACACTGAAGCTTTCTTT. This gives the protein CASRAGPGMNTEAFF.

The chain is built from TRBV7-2 and TRBJ1-2; D may be TRBD1 (6 bases). CDR1 and CDR2 (germline): SGHTA, FQGNSA. This CDR3 comprises 14 residues. V was pared by 1 base and J by 4 bases, with 10 bases between. CDR3 in DNA: TGTGCCAGCAGCTTAGACAGGGCGCTCTATGGCTACACCTTC. Amino acids: CASSLDRALYGYTF. The variable domain in full, completed from reference TRBV7-2 and TRBJ1-2, reads GAGVSQSPSNKVTEKGKDVELRCDPISGHTALYWYRQSLGQGLEFLIYFQGNSAPDKSGLPSDRFSAERTGGSVSTLTIQRTQQEDSAVYLCASSLDRALYGYTFGSGTRLTVV.

The chain uses TRBV7-9 and TRBJ1-4, with D tentatively TRBD1 (5 bases). The V and J ends lost 1 base and 8 bases respectively, with 14 bases between them. CDR1 is SEHNR and CDR2 is FQNEAQ in the germline V gene (reference sequence). This CDR3 has 15 residues. CDR3 region: CASSLVEGLSEKLFF. CDR3 nucleotide sequence: TGTGCCAGCAGCTTAGTGGAGGGACTCAGCGAAAAACTGTTTTTT. The whole variable domain, remainder taken from reference TRBV7-9 and TRBJ1-4, is DTGVSQNPRHKITKRGQNVTFRCDPISEHNRLYWYRQTLGQGPEFLTYFQNEAQLEKSRLLSDRFSAERPKGSFSTLEIQRTEQGDSAMYLCASSLVEGLSEKLFFGSGTQLSVL.

V and J are TRBV6-2 or TRBV6-3 and TRBJ2-7; 8 nucleotides line up with TRBD2. Germline V CDR1 and CDR2: MNHEY, SVGEGT. V shed 0 bases and J 7 bases; nucleotides not matched to a gene: 8. This CDR3 region has 15 residues. CDR3 DNA: TGTGCCAGCAGTTACTCTGGCGGGAGGTACAGAGAGCAGTACTTC. It is translated as CASSYSGGRYREQYF.

This chain connects TRBV4-1 to TRBJ2-3; 10 positions agree with TRBD2. The CDR3 totals 17 residues. CDR1 is MGHRA and CDR2 is YSYEKL in the germline V gene. J gave up 2 bases and V 3 bases, and 8 bases lay outside the gene matches. CDR3 DNA sequence: TGCGCCAGCAGCCACTTGGGACTAGCGACCTCCACAGATACGCAGTATTTT. Translating it yields CASSHLGLATSTDTQYF.

This clone showed up just once. CDR3 loop: CASSYLGTSASNEQFF. In DNA, the CDR3 is TGTGCCAGCAGTTACTTAGGGACTAGCGCTAGTAATGAGCAGTTCTTC. The chain has TRBV27 and TRBJ2-1, with 10 bases that match TRBD2. This CDR3 is built from 16 residues. CDR1 MNHEY and CDR2 SMNVEV come from the germline V gene (reference sequence). The V and J ends lost 4 bases and 7 bases, in that order; junction bases with no gene match: 10.